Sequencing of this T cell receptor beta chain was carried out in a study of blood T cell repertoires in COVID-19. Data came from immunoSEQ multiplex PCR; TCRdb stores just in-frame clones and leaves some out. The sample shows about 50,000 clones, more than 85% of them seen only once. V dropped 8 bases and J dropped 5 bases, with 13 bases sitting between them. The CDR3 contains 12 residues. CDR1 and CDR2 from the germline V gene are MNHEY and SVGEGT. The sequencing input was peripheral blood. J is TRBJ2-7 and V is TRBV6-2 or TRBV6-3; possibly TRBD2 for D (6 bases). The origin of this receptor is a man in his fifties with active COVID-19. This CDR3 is CASGWDWDEQYF. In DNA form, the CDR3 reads TGTGCCAGCGGTTGGGACTGGGACGAGCAGTACTTC.